This T cell receptor beta chain was found in a study of blood T cell repertoires in COVID-19. On the study more broadly: Whether acute or convalescent, the COVID-19 samples came from the United States, Italy and Spain. In each case, the material was cDNA or gDNA derived from T cells, B-cell-depleted T cells, or PBMCs.

Study processing details: Estimates of nucleated cell counts were drawn from the amplification of reference gene primers. Some clones are missing from TCRdb's copy, which holds only in-frame ones; the method was immunoSEQ multiplex PCR. Clonal size and the V and J genes are those of that table, whereas D and trimming came from the DNA. The sample contains about 170,000 clones, around 80% of which appear only once. This TCR derives from a woman aged 65 to 85 with acute or convalescent COVID-19. Sequencing used peripheral blood.

CDR3: CASSFGQGNTGELFF. The CDR3 bases are TGTGCCAGCAGTTTCGGACAGGGGAACACCGGGGAGCTGTTTTTT. The rearrangement joins TRBV6-5 to TRBJ2-2, with TRBD1 matching over 8 bases. The germline CDR1 and CDR2 sequences are MNHEY and SVGAGI. Trimming removed 4 bases from V and 1 base from J; junction bases left unmatched: 2. The CDR3 spans 15 residues.